The sequence of this T cell receptor beta chain was determined in a study of naive and memory T cell subsets. This clonotype has ten or more counts. The antigen is undetermined. The germline V gene encodes CDR1 GTSNPN and CDR2 SVGIG (reference sequence). Losses at the gene ends were 5 bases for V and 7 bases for J; bases not matched to a gene: 6. The CDR3 is 13 amino acids. Study-level points and caveats: Tuberculin site TCR excess was interpreted as type IV hypersensitivity infiltration.

The SP2 primer and nested alpha and beta constant region primers amplified ligated cDNA in four rounds. From the UMI-ligation and nested PCR reads, TCRdb called clonotypes with MiXCR, one entry per CDR3 protein. Here the sample spans approximately 37,000 distinct CDR3 sequences, about 10% being singletons. Treatment specified: skin biopsy from PPD injection site in Mantoux-positive individual. The library had UMIs added by 3' ligation of an oligonucleotide to TCR cDNA. Individuals with a positive Mantoux test gave biopsies from PPD-injected skin. The TCR comes from an adult in good health. The specimen comprised skin, sampled from a tuberculin skin test site. The chain has TRBV30 and TRBJ2-1, with 9 bases fitting TRBD1. The CDR3 region has the DNA TGTGCCTGGGACAGGGGGGGGAAGAATGAGCAGTTCTTC. It specifies CAWDRGGKNEQFF.